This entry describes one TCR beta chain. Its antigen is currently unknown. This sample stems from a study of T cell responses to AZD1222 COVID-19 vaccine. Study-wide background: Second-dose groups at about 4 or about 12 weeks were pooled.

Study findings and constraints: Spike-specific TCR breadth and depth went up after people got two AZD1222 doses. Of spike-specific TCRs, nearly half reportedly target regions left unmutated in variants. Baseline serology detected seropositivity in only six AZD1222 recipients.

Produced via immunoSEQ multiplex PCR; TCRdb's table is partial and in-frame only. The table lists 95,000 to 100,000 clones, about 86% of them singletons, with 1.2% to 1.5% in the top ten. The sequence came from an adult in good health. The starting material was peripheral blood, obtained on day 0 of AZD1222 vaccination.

CDR3 in DNA: TGTGCCAGCAGCTTAAAGTCAGAGAATCAGCCCCAGCATTTT. Protein product: CASSLKSENQPQHF. This chain connects TRBV7-2 to TRBJ1-5; no definite D call. The germline gives CDR1 SGHTA, CDR2 FQGNSA. Trimming pared 2 bases from V and 4 bases from J, leaving 9 bases between. The CDR3 length is 14 residues.